The next 14 T cell receptor beta chains were all read from a single sample in a study of blood T cell repertoires in COVID-19. Method: immunoSEQ multiplex PCR; TCRdb's copy keeps in-frame clones and lacks some. The data contain 70,000 or so clones, roughly 90% of them seen just once; the ten biggest clones take up about a tenth. Sequences were obtained from peripheral blood. The receptors here all came from a human donor in a cohort sampled during active COVID-19.

The chain employs TRBV7-3 and TRBJ2-3, with 11 bases lining up with TRBD2. Trimming removed 4 bases from V and 5 bases from J; junction bases left unmatched: 5. The germline V gene encodes CDR1 SGHTA and CDR2 FQGTGA. CDR3 length: 15 residues. The CDR3 nucleotides are TGTGCCAGCAGCTGGGTAGCGGGAGGGTTAGATACGCAGTATTTT. Its translation: CASSWVAGGLDTQYF.

The chain has TRBV5-1 and TRBJ2-5; 10 bases map to TRBD2. V lost 0 bases, J lost 3 bases, and 8 bases stayed unmatched. From germline, CDR1 is SGHRS and CDR2 YFSETQ. This CDR3 spans 17 amino acids. The CDR3 is CASSLGAALAGEETQYF. The CDR3 DNA reads TGCGCCAGCAGCTTGGGAGCCGCGCTAGCGGGAGAAGAGACCCAGTACTTC.

V and J are TRBV6-1 and TRBJ1-2, with D perhaps TRBD1 (5 bases). The CDR3 loop spans 14 amino acids. The V gene lost 3 bases and the J gene lost 5 bases, with 13 bases spanning the gap. Germline V gene lookup returns CDR1 MNHNS and CDR2 SASEGT. CDR3 bases: TGTGCCAGCAGTGAGGTAGCAGGGCCGTATGGCTACACCTTC. Translating gives CASSEVAGPYGYTF.

The chain recombines TRBV9 with TRBJ1-1; D gene unclear. The germline CDR1 and CDR2 sequences are SGDLS and YYNGEE. This CDR3 is built from 13 residues. V lost 3 bases and J 3 bases, leaving 9 bases between the germline ends. The CDR3 nucleotides are TGTGCCAGCAGCGAGGATCGGGACACTGAAGCTTTCTTT. Its translation: CASSEDRDTEAFF.

The gene calls are TRBV6-5 and TRBJ1-1; D gene unclear. CDR1 and CDR2 (germline): MNHEY, SVGAGI. V was trimmed by 4 bases and J by 4 bases, leaving 13 bases between them. This CDR3 has 14 amino acids. This CDR3 reads CASSLVRRGTEAFF. As DNA, the CDR3 is TGTGCCAGCAGTTTAGTCCGGCGGGGCACTGAAGCTTTCTTT.

The rearrangement joins TRBV7-9 to TRBJ2-7; the match to TRBD1 covers 7 bases. CDR3 length: 15 residues. In germline, CDR1 is SEHNR, CDR2 FQNEAQ (reference sequence). The trim removed 5 bases at V and 5 bases at J, leaving 12 bases unmatched. CDR3 loop: CASSPQGTASDEQYF. DNA for the CDR3: TGTGCCAGCAGCCCCCAGGGGACAGCAAGCGACGAGCAGTACTTC.

The V call is TRBV30, the J call TRBJ1-1, with 7 bases aligning to TRBD1. Looked up from germline, CDR1 is GTSNPN and CDR2 is SVGIG (reference sequence). V trimming: 0 bases; J trimming: 5 bases; junction bases outside the gene matches: 6. CDR3 length equals 14 residues. CDR3 DNA: TGTGCCTGGAGTGTACTTGCAGGGGGTACTGAAGCTTTCTTT. Protein: CAWSVLAGGTEAFF.

The count of this clone is one. This chain joins TRBV7-2 and TRBJ1-4; D may be TRBD1 (5 bases). Germline-derived CDR1 and CDR2 are SGHTA and FQGNSA. V lost 0 bases, J lost 7 bases, and 9 bases lay in between. This CDR3 is built from 14 residues. The CDR3 sequence: CASSLAGVSEKLFF. The CDR3 region has the DNA TGTGCCAGCAGCTTAGCAGGGGTTAGTGAAAAACTGTTTTTT.

This chain joins TRBV7-2 and TRBJ2-3; unclear D gene. Germline V gives CDR1 SGHTA, CDR2 FQGNSA. The CDR3 consists of 14 residues. V was trimmed by 1 base and J by 4 bases, leaving 9 bases between them. The CDR3 reads CASSLGRHADTQYF. The CDR3 DNA reads as TGTGCCAGCAGCTTAGGGCGGCACGCAGATACGCAGTATTTT. Supplemented by reference TRBV7-2 and TRBJ2-3, the full variable domain reads GAGVSQSPSNKVTEKGKDVELRCDPISGHTALYWYRQSLGQGLEFLIYFQGNSAPDKSGLPSDRFSAERTGGSVSTLTIQRTQQEDSAVYLCASSLGRHADTQYFGPGTRLTVL.

The rearrangement joins TRBV5-5 to TRBJ2-2, with a tentative D call TRBD2 (6 bases). CDR3 length: 14 residues. V was shortened by 6 bases and J by 3 bases, with 12 bases between the two germline ends. Per germline, CDR1 SGHKS and CDR2 YYEKEE (reference sequence). The CDR3 DNA reads TGTGCCAGCATCGTCGGGAGCGACACCGGGGAGCTGTTTTTT. The encoded protein is CASIVGSDTGELFF.

The chain employs TRBV21-1 and TRBJ1-4; TRBD1 is taken as the D call from the table, unchecked against the DNA. TRBV21-1 is deemed a pseudogene. The CDR3 runs 17 residues. This CDR3 reads CASSKVVGPGGNEKLFF. CDR3 nucleotides: TGTGCCAGCAGCAAAGTAGTAGGGCCAGGGGGTAATGAAAAACTGTTTTTT.

V usage is TRBV7-8 and J usage is TRBJ2-3; weak D call: TRBD2 (5 bases). The V end was cut by 1 base, the J end by 0 bases, with 17 bases between. Per the germline V gene, CDR1 is SGHVS and CDR2 is FQNEAQ. This CDR3 has 18 amino acids. CDR3 DNA sequence: TGTGCCAGCAGCTTAGTCTTTGGGAGTTCGGCTAGCACAGATACGCAGTATTTT. Translation: CASSLVFGSSASTDTQYF.

This chain links TRBV11-2 with TRBJ1-2; 10 bases line up with TRBD1. Trimming took 1 base from V and 4 from J; bases not matched to a gene: 3. Germline CDR1 and CDR2: SGHAT and FQNNGV. The CDR3 spans 15 residues. CDR3 amino acids: CASSLGGQGFYGYTF. DNA of the CDR3: TGTGCCAGCAGCTTAGGGGGACAGGGGTTCTATGGCTACACCTTC.

This sequence joins TRBV7-9 and TRBJ2-1; 9 bases fit TRBD2. CDR1 is SEHNR and CDR2 is FQNEAQ in the germline V gene (reference sequence). The V segment lost 5 bases and the J segment 7 bases; nucleotides outside the gene matches: 18. The CDR3 totals 18 residues. The CDR3 DNA is TGTGCCAGCAGCAACACTATAATGGTAGCGGGAGTTGAAAATGAGCAGTTCTTC. Protein product: CASSNTIMVAGVENEQFF.